The 7 T cell receptor beta chains below all came from one sample that was sequenced in a study of sequential checkpoint blockade in melanoma. Treatment: randomized to nivolumab then ipilimumab (arm A) or the reverse (arm B). The data were produced by immunoSEQ multiplex PCR, yet TCRdb's version contains in-frame clones alone and is incomplete. The sample records around 34,000 clones, more than 70% being singletons. The specimen comprised CD8+ T cells sorted from blood (inferred from file names), sampled from a patient given nivolumab and ipilimumab in sequence. These receptor sequences come from a human donor with melanoma.

The V call is TRBV6-1, the J call TRBJ1-6; tentative D call: TRBD1 (5 bases). With 5 bases removed from V and 7 bases from J, the gap between germline ends came to 15 bases. CDR1 is MNHNS and CDR2 is SASEGT in the germline V gene. The CDR3 consists of 15 residues. DNA of the CDR3: TGTGCCAGCAGTTTTGGGACTTCGTGGAATTCACCCCTCCACTTT. Its protein product is CASSFGTSWNSPLHF.

V and J are TRBV7-9 and TRBJ1-1, with 10 bases lining up with TRBD1. The CDR3 consists of 16 residues. Germline V gene sequence: CDR1 SEHNR, CDR2 FQNEAQ (reference sequence). Unmatched junction bases numbered 11, after V lost 5 bases and J lost 5 bases. This chain's CDR3 is CASSLPGQGDRTEAFF. CDR3 DNA: TGTGCCAGCAGCCTCCCTGGACAGGGGGATCGGACTGAAGCTTTCTTT.

V is TRBV9 and J is TRBJ1-1, with D possibly matching TRBD1 (5 bases). The V and J ends lost 0 bases and 8 bases respectively, with 11 bases between them. The CDR3 covers 13 residues. CDR1 SGDLS and CDR2 YYNGEE come from the germline V gene. The CDR3 reads CASSVGIGQEAFF. Here the CDR3 DNA reads TGTGCCAGCAGCGTAGGGATCGGACAAGAAGCTTTCTTT. Variable domain in full (rest from reference TRBV9 and TRBJ1-1): DSGVTQTPKHLITATGQRVTLRCSPRSGDLSVYWYQQSLDQGLQFLIQYYNGEERAKGNILERFSAQQFPDLHSELNLSSLELGDSALYFCASSVGIGQEAFFGQGTRLTVV.

This chain connects TRBV15 to TRBJ2-1, with 8 bases matching TRBD2. The CDR3 totals 15 residues. Looked up from germline, CDR1 is LNHNV and CDR2 is YYDKDF (reference sequence). V lost 6 bases to trimming and J lost 7 bases; unmatched junction nucleotides: 11. The CDR3 here is CATSRTPGLENEQFF. The CDR3 DNA reads TGTGCCACCAGTAGAACCCCGGGACTAGAAAATGAGCAGTTCTTC.

The count of this clone is one. V usage is TRBV6-5 and J usage is TRBJ1-1; 8 nucleotides match TRBD1. The CDR3 is made up of 13 amino acids. Trimming removed 2 bases from V and 6 bases from J; junction bases left unmatched: 2. Germline loops: CDR1 MNHEY, CDR2 SVGAGI. In nucleotides, the CDR3 is TGTGCCAGCAGTTACCGGACAGGGCCTGAAGCTTTCTTT. Residues: CASSYRTGPEAFF.

The gene calls are TRBV9 and TRBJ2-1, with TRBD2 matching 7 bases. The CDR3 spans 13 residues. The trim removed 4 bases at V and 9 bases at J, leaving 7 bases unmatched. From germline, CDR1 is SGDLS and CDR2 YYNGEE. The CDR3 loop reads CASSPGLGAEQFF. DNA for the CDR3: TGTGCCAGCAGCCCAGGACTAGGGGCTGAGCAGTTCTTC.

V is TRBV27 and J is TRBJ2-7, with 7 bases fitting TRBD1. The CDR3 sequence is 14 residues long. Germline V lookup: CDR1 MNHEY, CDR2 SMNVEV (reference sequence). V shed 5 bases, J shed 3 bases, and the junction held 7 bases outside the gene matches. The CDR3 nucleotides read TGTGCCAGCAGTCCCGGGACAGAACTCTACGAGCAGTACTTC. It codes for CASSPGTELYEQYF.